The clone carrying this TCR beta chain was found many times. Its antigen is as yet unknown. Between the trimmed V and J ends, which lost 6 bases and 4 bases, there was a span of 11 bases. In germline, CDR1 is MNHNY, CDR2 SVGAGI (reference sequence). The CDR3 contains 13 residues. The sample belongs to a study of human T cells and chemical hapten exposure. Study background: Patch tests applied 0.01% DPC to the upper back and were scored after 6 days.

Overall study results and limits: Higher patch test scores went with higher counts of PT1 expanded TCRs. After DPC sensitization, TCRs above 1 in 1000 frequency showed no change.

Attachment of unique molecular identifiers to individual cDNA molecules was performed in the library. TCRdb re-derived calls from the RACE reads in MiXCR, one entry per CDR3 protein. The sample consists of hundreds of thousands of distinct CDR3 sequences, about 6% of them appearing once. Time point: patch test 2, 6 weeks after DPC sensitization. Treatment specified: therapeutic diphenylcyclopropenone sensitization with weekly scalp DPC. The chain uses TRBV6-6 and TRBJ2-3; D is possibly TRBD2 (6 bases). The source was whole blood, collected in connection with sensitization to the hapten diphenylcyclopropenone (DPC). The clonotype comes from a young woman with alopecia areata. Some clones in this sample may be carry-over from other donors' samples. The CDR3 region has the DNA TGTGCCAGCAGCCGCGGAGGGTCAGATACGCAGTATTTT. Translating it yields CASSRGGSDTQYF.